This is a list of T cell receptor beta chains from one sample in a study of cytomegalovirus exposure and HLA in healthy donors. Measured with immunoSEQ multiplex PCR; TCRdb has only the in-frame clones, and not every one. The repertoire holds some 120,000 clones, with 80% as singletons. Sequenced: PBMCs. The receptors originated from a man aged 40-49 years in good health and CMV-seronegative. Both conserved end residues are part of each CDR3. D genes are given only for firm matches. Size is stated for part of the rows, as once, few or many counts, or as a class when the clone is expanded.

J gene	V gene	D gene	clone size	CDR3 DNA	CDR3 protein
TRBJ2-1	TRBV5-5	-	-	TGTGCCAGCAGCTACTTCGCGGGTACCTACAATGAGCAGTTCTTC	CASSYFAGTYNEQFF
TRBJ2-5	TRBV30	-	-	TGTGCCTGGACAGGGGAAGAGACCCAGTACTTC	CAWTGEETQYF
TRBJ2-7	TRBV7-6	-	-	TGTGCCAGCAGCTTAAGCTCCGAGCAGTACTTC	CASSLSSEQYF
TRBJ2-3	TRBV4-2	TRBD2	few	TGTGCCAGCAGCCAAGGTACTGGCGGGGGGCCTGGGGGGCAGTATTTT	CASSQGTGGGPGGQYF
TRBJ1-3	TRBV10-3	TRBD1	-	TGTGCCATCAGTGAAAGTGACAGGGTTGATGGAAACACCATATATTTT	CAISESDRVDGNTIYF
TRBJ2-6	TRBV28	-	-	TGTGCCAGCAGTTTAGGAGGCTCTGGGGCCAACGTCCTGACTTTC	CASSLGGSGANVLTF
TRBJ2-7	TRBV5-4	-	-	TGTGCCAGCAGCCCCGCGGGACGACCGTGGGACGAGCAGTACTTC	CASSPAGRPWDEQYF
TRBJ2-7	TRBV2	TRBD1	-	TGTGCCAGCAGTGACCCGGGACAGGGATCTACCTACGAGCAGTACTTC	CASSDPGQGSTYEQYF
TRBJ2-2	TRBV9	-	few	TGTGCCAGCAGCCCCCCGTCGCGGCCGAACACCGGGGAGCTGTTTTTT	CASSPPSRPNTGELFF
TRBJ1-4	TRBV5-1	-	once	TGCGCCAGCAGCTTGTCCGGGGTAGGAGAAAAACTGTTTTTT	CASSLSGVGEKLFF
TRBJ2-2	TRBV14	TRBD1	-	TGTGCCAGCAGTGGCTCCGGGACAGCAAACACCGGGGAGCTGTTTTTT	CASSGSGTANTGELFF
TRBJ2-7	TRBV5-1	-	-	TGCGCCAGCAGCGAAGCCTACGCTGGTTACGAGCAGTACTTC	CASSEAYAGYEQYF
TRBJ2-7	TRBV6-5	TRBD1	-	TGTGCCAGCAGGCGGGGACAGGGGAAATCCTACGAGCAGTACTTC	CASRRGQGKSYEQYF
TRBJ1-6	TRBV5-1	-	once	TGCGCCAGCAGGGGGGGGAGCTCCTATAATTCACCCCTCCACTTT	CASRGGSSYNSPLHF
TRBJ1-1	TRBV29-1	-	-	TGCAGCGTTGAGGACAAGGGGGATAGTATGAACACTGAAGCTTTCTTT	CSVEDKGDSMNTEAFF
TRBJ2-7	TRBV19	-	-	TGTGCCAGTAGTCCGCCAGGGTCGGAAAACGAGCAGTACTTC	CASSPPGSENEQYF
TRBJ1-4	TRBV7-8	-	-	TGTGCCAGCAGCTTTAGTCCCCCAGGGTCAACTAATGAAAAACTGTTTTTT	CASSFSPPGSTNEKLFF
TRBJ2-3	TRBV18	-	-	TGTGCCAGCTCACGCAACAGACAGGTTGGTACAGATACGCAGTATTTT	CASSRNRQVGTDTQYF
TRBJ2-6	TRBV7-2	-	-	TGTGCCAGCAGCTCTAGGAGTGGGGCCAACGTCCTGACTTTC	CASSSRSGANVLTF
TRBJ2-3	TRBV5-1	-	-	TGCGCCAGCAGCTTGGGGGACACCAACACAGATACGCAGTATTTT	CASSLGDTNTDTQYF
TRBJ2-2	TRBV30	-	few	TGTGCCTGGAGTGTACACAAGTTATCCGGGGAGCTGTTTTTT	CAWSVHKLSGELFF
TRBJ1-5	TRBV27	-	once	TGTGCCAGCAGCTCTACAGGGATCCAGCCCCAGCATTTT	CASSSTGIQPQHF
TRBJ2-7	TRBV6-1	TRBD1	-	TGTGCCAGCAGTGGGGGACAGAGACCCTACGAGCAGTACTTC	CASSGGQRPYEQYF
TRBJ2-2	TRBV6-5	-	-	TGTGCCAGCAGCAATTTAGCGGCGAACACCGGGGAGCTGTTTTTT	CASSNLAANTGELFF
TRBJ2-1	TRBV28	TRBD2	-	TGTGCCAGCAGCCAAACACCTAGCGGACCCTCCTACAATGAGCAGTTCTTC	CASSQTPSGPSYNEQFF
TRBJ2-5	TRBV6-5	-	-	TGTGCCAGCAGTTACGACGGGGAAGAGACCCAGTACTTC	CASSYDGEETQYF
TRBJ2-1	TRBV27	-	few	TGTGCCAGCAGTTCACAGGGCCATGAGCAGTTCTTC	CASSSQGHEQFF
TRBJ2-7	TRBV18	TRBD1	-	TGTGCCAGCTCACCGGCAGGGGGCCCTTTAGAGCAGTACTTC	CASSPAGGPLEQYF
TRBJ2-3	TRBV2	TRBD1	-	TGTGCCAGCAGTGTTGGACAGGGCCGCACAGATACGCAGTATTTT	CASSVGQGRTDTQYF